This TCR beta chain came from a study of cytomegalovirus exposure and HLA in healthy donors. On this clone: What it recognizes is unknown.

Germline V gives CDR1 SEHNR, CDR2 FQNEAQ (reference sequence). The CDR3 is 14 residues long. V lost 3 bases and J lost 6, with 13 bases in between. Broader study findings: With later analysis, a missense DCLRE1C variant became linked to TCR beta V- and J-gene trimming. Despite most TCR sequences being rare, some public TCRs occurred in many donors.

A multiplex PCR was run with 60 Vbeta primers and 13 Jbeta primers. Here immunoSEQ multiplex PCR was the method, and the copy in TCRdb shows in-frame clones only, minus some. This table has approximately 95,000 clones, under 90% appearing once. The sample consisted of PBMCs. The chain has TRBV7-9 and TRBJ2-3; possible D gene TRBD1, 6 bases. The TCR comes from a woman between 70 and 85 years old in good health and CMV-seropositive. As DNA, the CDR3 is TGTGCCAGCAGCTTGACAGGTCCTGGGGATACGCAGTATTTT. It translates to CASSLTGPGDTQYF.